This entry lists 29 T cell receptor beta chains sequenced from one sample in a study of blood T cell repertoires in COVID-19. TCRdb's table, derived via immunoSEQ multiplex PCR, lists solely in-frame clones and lacks some. The sample has 200,000 to 250,000 clones, 87% seen once; the top ten hold approximately 11%. The source material was PBMCs or T cells enriched from blood (not recorded which). Receptor source: a young man who had recovered from COVID-19.

The chain recombines TRBV11-2 with TRBJ2-5, with D unresolved. The CDR3 runs to 13 residues. V gave up 3 bases and J gave up 4 bases, with 9 bases separating them. Germline values: CDR1 SGHAT, CDR2 FQNNGV. The CDR3, as DNA: TGTGCCAGCAGCTTTACAGACGGAGAGACCCAGTACTTC. Its protein product is CASSFTDGETQYF.

This chain joins TRBV19 and TRBJ2-5; TRBD1 matches 12 bases. The CDR3 spans 16 residues. Germline V gene lookup returns CDR1 LNHDA and CDR2 SQIVND (reference sequence). The V and J ends lost 5 bases and 2 bases, in that order; junction bases with no gene match: 6. The CDR3 DNA sequence: TGTGCCAGTAGTCCCCCGGGACAGGGGGCTCAAGAGACCCAGTACTTC. The encoded protein is CASSPPGQGAQETQYF.

The sample holds one count of this clone. This sequence joins TRBV7-8 and TRBJ2-1; TRBD2 matches at 7 bases. The germline CDR1 and CDR2 sequences are SGHVS and FQNEAQ. V lost 7 bases and J lost 2; bases outside the gene matches: 11. This CDR3 contains 16 residues. The CDR3 loop is CASTRGREIAYNEQFF. Written as DNA, the CDR3 is TGTGCCAGCACCCGAGGGAGGGAAATTGCCTACAATGAGCAGTTCTTC.

The rearrangement uses TRBV19 and TRBJ1-2; 9 nucleotides match TRBD1. CDR3 length: 14 residues. Germline V gene sequence: CDR1 LNHDA, CDR2 SQIVND (reference sequence). V shed 4 bases, J shed 4 bases, and the junction held 4 bases outside the gene matches. CDR3 nucleotide sequence: TGTGCCAGTAGTAGAACAGGGGGCGTCTATGGCTACACCTTC. It specifies CASSRTGGVYGYTF. Together with reference TRBV19 and TRBJ1-2, the CDR3 gives the full variable domain: DGGITQSPKYLFRKEGQNVTLSCEQNLNHDAMYWYRQDPGQGLRLIYYSQIVNDFQKGDIAEGYSVSREKKESFPLTVTSAQKNPTAFYLCASSRTGGVYGYTFGSGTRLTVV.

The CDR3 DNA is TGTGCCAGCAGCCTTTTCTCTGGAAACACCATATATTTT. This translates into CASSLFSGNTIYF. The chain recombines TRBV5-4 with TRBJ1-3; no clear D. V lost 4 bases and J 0 bases, leaving 5 bases between the germline ends. This CDR3 region has 13 residues. In germline, CDR1 is SGHNT, CDR2 YYREEE (reference sequence).

This sequence joins TRBV19 and TRBJ2-7; 8 bases agree with TRBD2. CDR3 size: 14 residues. V lost 4 bases, J lost 7 bases, and 9 bases stayed unmatched. Germline V gene sequence: CDR1 LNHDA, CDR2 SQIVND (reference sequence). The CDR3 sequence is CASSKLAAPNEQYF. The DNA for the CDR3 is TGTGCCAGTAGTAAACTAGCGGCCCCTAATGAGCAGTACTTC.

J is TRBJ2-5 and V is TRBV27, with 8 bases matching TRBD2. Germline V gives CDR1 MNHEY, CDR2 SMNVEV (reference sequence). The CDR3 has 16 residues. With 0 bases clipped from V and 7 bases from J, the junction kept 10 bases outside the gene matches. The CDR3 nucleotides are TGTGCCAGCAGTTTATCATCGGGAGGGCCTAAAGGGACCCAGTACTTC. Translating gives CASSLSSGGPKGTQYF.

The chain combines TRBV20-1 with TRBJ2-3; TRBD2 might be the D (6 bases). This CDR3 is built from 13 residues. Trimming left V 3 bases short and J 3 bases short, with 10 bases between. CDR1 and CDR2 (germline): DFQATT, SNEGSKA (reference sequence). The CDR3 reads CSASTGVTDTQYF. CDR3 coding DNA: TGCAGTGCTAGTACGGGGGTAACAGATACGCAGTATTTT.

The rearrangement uses TRBV27 and TRBJ2-3; D possibly corresponds to TRBD2 (6 bases). CDR1 is MNHEY, CDR2 SMNVEV, per germline (reference sequence). Trimming left V 3 bases short and J 4 bases short, with 20 bases between. The CDR3 covers 17 residues. The CDR3, as DNA: TGTGCCAGCAGTTTTATACCCGCGACTAGTTCCCCAGATACGCAGTATTTT. Translation gives CASSFIPATSSPDTQYF.

The chain carries TRBV7-9 and TRBJ1-2; 7 bases align to TRBD1. Per germline, CDR1 SEHNR and CDR2 FQNEAQ (reference sequence). V shed 3 bases, J shed 8 bases, and the junction held 15 bases outside the gene matches. This CDR3 comprises 16 residues. The CDR3 loop is CASSFAAVPWDSGYTF. CDR3 nucleotides: TGTGCCAGCAGCTTCGCAGCTGTTCCCTGGGACAGCGGCTACACCTTC.

V usage is TRBV7-9 and J usage is TRBJ1-2; 11 nucleotides agree with TRBD1. V dropped 5 bases and J dropped 4; count of bases not matched to a gene: 6. Germline V gene sequence: CDR1 SEHNR, CDR2 FQNEAQ (reference sequence). The CDR3 has 15 residues. The CDR3: CASSAKGQGAYGYTF. For the CDR3, the DNA is TGTGCCAGCAGCGCAAAAGGACAGGGGGCCTATGGCTACACCTTC.

The chain links TRBV5-1 to TRBJ2-7; the D gene is possibly TRBD2 (6 bases). Trimming shortened V by 4 bases and J by 2 bases, and 13 bases separated the two germline ends. The V gene's germline CDR1 is SGHRS and CDR2 YFSETQ. The CDR3 has 14 residues. CDR3 sequence reads: CASSRETSTYEQYF. CDR3 bases: TGCGCCAGCAGCAGAGAGACTAGTACCTACGAGCAGTACTTC. Combining the CDR3 with reference TRBV5-1 and TRBJ2-7 gives the whole variable domain KAGVTQTPRYLIKTRGQQVTLSCSPISGHRSVSWYQQTPGQGLQFLFEYFSETQRNKGNFPGRFSGRQFSNSRSEMNVSTLELGDSALYLCASSRETSTYEQYFGPGTRLTVT.

The chain uses TRBV5-6 and TRBJ2-1; 11 positions agree with TRBD2. The CDR3 is 15 amino acids. CDR1 is SGHDT and CDR2 is YYEEEE in the germline V gene. With V trimmed by 0 bases and J by 4 bases, 0 bases remained unmatched. The CDR3 reads CASSLGTSGYNEQFF. The CDR3 DNA sequence: TGTGCCAGCAGCTTGGGGACTAGCGGGTACAATGAGCAGTTCTTC.

This clone has a single count. This chain uses TRBV6-5 with TRBJ1-1; D not resolved. Germline V lookup: CDR1 MNHEY, CDR2 SVGAGI. Trimming removed 4 bases at V and 1 base at J, with 7 bases between. The CDR3 is 13 amino acids. The CDR3 reads CASSSLRNTEAFF. The CDR3 DNA reads TGTGCCAGCAGTTCACTGAGGAACACTGAAGCTTTCTTT.

The CDR3 sequence is CASSDSLEQYF. The DNA of the CDR3 is TGTGCCAGCAGTGACAGTCTGGAGCAGTACTTC. This sequence joins TRBV27 and TRBJ2-7, with a tentative D call TRBD1 (5 bases). The V end lost 5 bases, the J end lost 7 bases, and 9 bases lay between the germline ends. This CDR3 region has 11 residues. Germline V gives CDR1 MNHEY, CDR2 SMNVEV (reference sequence).

This clone was observed a single time. This chain uses TRBV5-1 with TRBJ1-3, with 8 nucleotides matching TRBD1. With V trimmed by 2 bases and J by 2 bases, 3 bases remained unmatched. Germline CDR1 SGHRS, CDR2 YFSETQ. This CDR3 has 15 amino acids. The CDR3 sequence is CASSFGDRPGNTIYF. DNA for the CDR3: TGCGCCAGCAGCTTCGGGGACAGGCCTGGAAACACCATATATTTT. Full variable domain (remainder filled in from reference TRBV5-1 and TRBJ1-3): KAGVTQTPRYLIKTRGQQVTLSCSPISGHRSVSWYQQTPGQGLQFLFEYFSETQRNKGNFPGRFSGRQFSNSRSEMNVSTLELGDSALYLCASSFGDRPGNTIYFGEGSWLTVV.

About this clone itself: The sample holds other DNA sequences that translate to the same CDR3. This chain connects TRBV2 to TRBJ1-5; D is perhaps TRBD1 (6 bases). The V gene lost 8 bases and the J gene lost 0 bases, with 11 bases spanning the gap. The CDR3 sequence is 14 residues long. Germline V gene data show CDR1 as SNHLY and CDR2 as FYNNEI. The CDR3 bases are TGTGCCAGCTCCGGGACAACTAGCAATCAGCCCCAGCATTTT. It is translated as CASSGTTSNQPQHF.

The genes are TRBV19 and TRBJ1-1, with D hard to call. The V and J ends lost 7 bases and 0 bases respectively, with 15 bases between them. The CDR3 is made up of 15 amino acids. Germline assignment: CDR1 LNHDA and CDR2 SQIVND (reference sequence). The CDR3 sequence is CASTAVGGLNTEAFF. The CDR3 DNA is TGTGCCAGTACCGCCGTGGGAGGGCTGAACACTGAAGCTTTCTTT.

The chain uses TRBV5-5 and TRBJ2-3; D is uncertain. V was pared by 1 base and J by 2 bases, with 14 bases between. Germline CDR1 and CDR2: SGHKS and YYEKEE (reference sequence). This CDR3 region has 16 residues. CDR3 sequence reads: CASSLNPNRYTDTQYF. The CDR3 DNA is TGTGCCAGCAGCTTGAATCCGAACAGATACACAGATACGCAGTATTTT.

The chain uses TRBV11-2 and TRBJ1-1; no clear D gene. Trimming shortened V by 5 bases and J by 2 bases, and 12 bases separated the two germline ends. CDR1 SGHAT and CDR2 FQNNGV come from the germline V gene. The CDR3 is 14 amino acids. For the CDR3, the DNA is TGTGCCAGCAGCCCAATAGTCATCAACACTGAAGCTTTCTTT. Protein: CASSPIVINTEAFF. The whole variable domain, filled in from reference TRBV11-2 and TRBJ1-1, reads EAGVAQSPRYKIIEKRQSVAFWCNPISGHATLYWYQQILGQGPKLLIQFQNNGVVDDSQLPKDRFSAERLKGVDSTLKIQPAKLEDSAVYLCASSPIVINTEAFFGQGTRLTVV.

V gene TRBV18 combines with J gene TRBJ2-7; a weak D match, TRBD2 (6 bases). The V end lost 1 base, the J end lost 13 bases, and 17 bases lay between the germline ends. CDR1 is KGHSH, CDR2 LQKENI, per germline. The CDR3 totals 13 residues. The CDR3 DNA follows: TGTGCCAGCTCACCACTTGTATCGGGGGAGTTCTACTTC. Its translation is CASSPLVSGEFYF.

The chain joins TRBV24-1 to TRBJ1-1, with D perhaps TRBD1 (6 bases). Trimming took off 1 base at V and 7 bases at J, with 15 bases between the two ends. Germline CDR1 is KGHDR and CDR2 is SFDVKD. The CDR3 sequence is 15 residues long. CDR3 sequence reads: CATSDLGGAKLEAFF. The DNA of the CDR3 is TGTGCCACCAGTGATTTAGGGGGGGCTAAACTTGAAGCTTTCTTT.

The V and J genes are TRBV18 and TRBJ2-2; perhaps TRBD2 as D (5 bases). CDR1 KGHSH and CDR2 LQKENI come from the germline V gene. The CDR3 loop spans 16 amino acids. Between the trimmed V and J ends, which lost 3 bases and 8 bases, there was a span of 19 bases. The CDR3 DNA is TGTGCCAGCTCACCGCCCTCTCTTGGATCGGGAGGGGAGCTGTTTTTT. Translated: CASSPPSLGSGGELFF.

This chain connects TRBV11-2 to TRBJ1-2; D ambiguous. V lost 4 bases, J lost 4 bases, and 16 bases lay in between. The CDR3 runs 15 residues. Germline V CDR1 and CDR2: SGHAT, FQNNGV. In DNA form, the CDR3 reads TGTGCCAGCAGCTCCCCCCGTCAGAAAGTCTATGGCTACACCTTC. Translated: CASSSPRQKVYGYTF. The complete variable domain, with remaining parts taken from reference TRBV11-2 and TRBJ1-2, reads EAGVAQSPRYKIIEKRQSVAFWCNPISGHATLYWYQQILGQGPKLLIQFQNNGVVDDSQLPKDRFSAERLKGVDSTLKIQPAKLEDSAVYLCASSSPRQKVYGYTFGSGTRLTVV.

CDR3 region: CASSHRQGTIQYYEQYF. The CDR3 coding sequence is TGTGCCAGCAGCCACAGACAGGGGACCATTCAATACTACGAGCAGTACTTC. The genes are TRBV11-2 and TRBJ2-7; TRBD1 matches 8 bases. The ends lost 5 bases at V and 3 bases at J; junction bases unmatched: 15. Germline V lookup: CDR1 SGHAT, CDR2 FQNNGV. The CDR3 runs 17 residues.

The chain couples TRBV30 to TRBJ2-3; D gene ambiguous. The germline V gene has CDR1 GTSNPN and CDR2 SVGIG (reference sequence). The CDR3 has 15 amino acids. The V and J ends lost 2 bases and 0 bases respectively, with 12 bases between them. DNA of the CDR3: TGTGCCTGGAGTCTAGGTCCCGCCAGCACAGATACGCAGTATTTT. This sequence encodes CAWSLGPASTDTQYF.

The gene calls are TRBV14 and TRBJ2-7; TRBD2 matches 11 bases. CDR3 length: 13 amino acids. V lost 4 bases to trimming and J lost 7 bases; unmatched junction nucleotides: 3. The germline gives CDR1 SGHDN, CDR2 FVKESK. CDR3 coding DNA: TGTGCCAGCAGCCTAGCGGGAGGGAATGAGCAGTACTTC. It specifies CASSLAGGNEQYF.

The chain is built from TRBV28 and TRBJ1-5; a weak D match, TRBD1 (6 bases). This CDR3 contains 23 residues. The V and J ends lost 3 bases and 0 bases respectively, with 33 bases between them. Germline V lookup: CDR1 MDHEN, CDR2 SYDVKM. The CDR3 region has the DNA TGTGCCAGCAGTTTCCCTCTGTCTCGAATGGATATGGGGGCTAAGAATAGCAATCAGCCCCAGCATTTT. Residues: CASSFPLSRMDMGAKNSNQPQHF.

This clone was seen a few times. This chain connects TRBV3-1 (or the pseudogene TRBV3-2) to TRBJ2-2, with D perhaps TRBD2 (6 bases). Germline CDR1 LGHDT, CDR2 YNNKEL (reference sequence). The CDR3 consists of 16 residues. V lost 4 bases and J lost 0, with 12 bases in between. This CDR3 reads CASSRGGDPNTGELFF. CDR3 coding DNA: TGTGCCAGCAGCCGTGGAGGGGACCCGAACACCGGGGAGCTGTTTTTT.